Sequencing of this T cell receptor beta chain was carried out in a study of cytomegalovirus exposure and HLA in healthy donors. Overall study findings and caveats: Productive status was seen about 90% or about 30% of the time for most TCR beta V segments in an earlier analysis. Association with HLA alleles at 0.05 false discovery rate was found for 15,000 to 20,000 TCR beta sequences in a later analysis.

PCR used 60 Vbeta primers and 13 Jbeta primers. The protocol was immunoSEQ multiplex PCR, while the TCRdb copy is restricted to in-frame clones and leaves out a portion. The sample carries fewer than 120,000 clones, over 60% recorded once. Comment on this clone: Its antigen is unidentified.

Trimming stripped 7 bases from V and 6 bases from J, with 19 bases between. The CDR3 runs to 15 residues. The germline V gene has CDR1 MNHNS and CDR2 SASEGT. The J gene is TRBJ1-5, the V gene TRBV6-1; weak D call: TRBD1 (5 bases). The sequenced sample was PBMCs. The TCR sequence derives from a woman aged 60-75 years in good health and CMV-seropositive. The CDR3 sequence: CASTLGIAGRQPQHF. The CDR3 DNA is TGTGCCAGCACTTTGGGGATAGCAGGGCGTCAGCCCCAGCATTTT.